The next 18 T cell receptor beta chains were all read from a single sample in a study of blood T cells in healthy people across ages (dated by TCRdb to between 2015 and 2017). Library preparation employed 5' RACE. Sequencing used an Illumina HiSeq 2500. The second PCR ran for roughly 6 to 11 cycles and used a J-beta primer mix along with a sample-barcoded 5' primer. TCRdb reprocessed the public reads (quality trimming at Q25 with fastp, clone calling with MiXCR) and kept in-frame beta chains. When rows share a CDR3 protein, they turn into one entry using the most common DNA and genes. The sample has 1.5 million to 2 million distinct CDR3 sequences on record, around 50% of them singletons. Of the sample, around 2.1% falls within the top ten clones. The sequenced sample consisted of blood. These receptor sequences come from a woman between 40 and 50 years old in good health.

The chain uses TRBV7-2 and TRBJ2-3; D remains ambiguous. V was trimmed by 5 bases and J by 0 bases, leaving 12 bases between them. This CDR3 spans 15 amino acids. The germline CDR1 and CDR2 sequences are SGHTA and FQGNSA. CDR3 DNA: TGTGCCAGCAGCCTACGGCAGGTTAGCACAGATACGCAGTATTTT. Amino acids: CASSLRQVSTDTQYF.

As for this clonotype: A read error may account for a junction end that differs from germline. This rearrangement joins TRBV6-5 to TRBJ1-2; 7 bases fit TRBD1. The germline V gene encodes CDR1 MNHEY and CDR2 SVGAGI. This CDR3 comprises 13 residues. The CDR3 sequence is CATSYAGQYGYTF. For the CDR3, the DNA is TGTGCCACCAGTTACGCGGGACAGTATGGCTACACCTTC.

The chain employs TRBV19 and TRBJ2-7, with D maybe TRBD1 (5 bases). V gave up 3 bases and J gave up 5 bases, with 14 bases separating them. The CDR3 totals 14 residues. Looked up from germline, CDR1 is LNHDA and CDR2 is SQIVND (reference sequence). CDR3: CASSMARAINEQYF. The CDR3 nucleotides are TGTGCCAGTAGTATGGCCAGGGCGATAAACGAGCAGTACTTC.

A remark on this clonotype: One end of the junction does not line up with germline, which may come from a read error. V usage is TRBV6-5 and J usage is TRBJ2-1, with D unclear. There are 13 residues in the CDR3. Germline assignment: CDR1 MNHEY and CDR2 SVGAGI. The CDR3 loop is CASSYSDYSEQFF. In nucleotides, the CDR3 is TGTGCCAGCAGTTACTCCGATTACAGTGAGCAGTTCTTC.

This clonotype was recorded only once. This rearrangement joins TRBV6-1 to TRBJ2-4, with TRBD2 matching 7 bases. The V gene end was trimmed by 2 bases and the J gene end by 1 base; junction bases not matched to a gene: 8. The CDR3 is 17 residues long. Germline V lookup: CDR1 MNHNS, CDR2 SASEGT. The CDR3 DNA follows: TGTGCCAGCAGTGAAAAAGGGGAGGGCGTCGCCAAAAACATTCAGTACTTC. Amino acid sequence: CASSEKGEGVAKNIQYF.

The chain recombines TRBV6-5 with TRBJ1-2; 9 nucleotides align to TRBD1. This CDR3 comprises 15 residues. Germline lookup yields CDR1 MNHEY and CDR2 SVGAGI. V dropped 1 base and J dropped 5; count of bases not matched to a gene: 5. The CDR3, as DNA: TGTGCCAGCAGTTACTGGACAGGGGTTCGGTATGGCTACACCTTC. Residues: CASSYWTGVRYGYTF.

The chain employs TRBV15 and TRBJ2-5; 10 nucleotides align to TRBD2. Unmatched junction bases numbered 6, after V lost 1 base and J lost 1 base. Germline CDR1 is LNHNV and CDR2 is YYDKDF (reference sequence). The CDR3 sequence is 17 residues long. The CDR3 is CATSRGPGLAVQETQYF. CDR3 sequence (DNA): TGTGCCACCAGCAGAGGACCTGGACTAGCGGTCCAAGAGACCCAGTACTTC.

The chain has TRBV5-1 and TRBJ1-6; no clear D gene. Per the germline V gene, CDR1 is SGHRS and CDR2 is YFSETQ. The CDR3 contains 13 residues. Trimming took off 4 bases at V and 8 bases at J, with 10 bases between the two ends. The CDR3 bases are TGCGCCAGCAGCGTCCACAGCGATTCACCCCTCCACTTT. This gives the protein CASSVHSDSPLHF.

This chain joins TRBV15 and TRBJ2-7, with D unresolved. The V gene lost 0 bases and the J gene lost 0 bases, with 9 bases spanning the gap. CDR1 LNHNV and CDR2 YYDKDF come from the germline V gene (reference sequence). There are 15 residues in the CDR3. CDR3 coding DNA: TGTGCCACCAGCAGAGATTATGGCTCCTCCTACGAGCAGTACTTC. Amino acids: CATSRDYGSSYEQYF.

A note on this clonotype: This may be a read error: a much more frequent sequence differs by one nucleotide. This chain joins TRBV28 and TRBJ1-2; maybe TRBD1 (6 bases). V lost 5 bases and J 9 bases, leaving 22 bases between the germline ends. The CDR3 has 15 residues. The germline V gene has CDR1 MDHEN and CDR2 SYDVKM. The CDR3 region has the DNA TGTGCCAGCAGTCTTCCCACAGGGTTTATCGGTAGCTACACCTTC. It is translated as CASSLPTGFIGSYTF.

This clonotype was detected only a few times. This chain joins TRBV9 and TRBJ2-3; D gene unclear. The V end was cut by 0 bases, the J end by 5 bases, with 7 bases between. CDR1 SGDLS and CDR2 YYNGEE come from the germline V gene. The length of the CDR3 is 13 residues. CDR3 DNA: TGTGCCAGCAGCGTAGCTTGGAGAGATACGCAGTATTTT. Translation gives CASSVAWRDTQYF.

The chain carries TRBV18 and TRBJ1-1; the D gene is possibly TRBD1 (6 bases). Germline assignment: CDR1 KGHSH and CDR2 LQKENI. V shed 3 bases and J shed 1 base, with 12 bases lying between them. This CDR3 contains 15 residues. CDR3 DNA sequence: TGTGCCAGCTCACCTACGACAGGCACGAACACTGAAGCTTTCTTT. Protein sequence: CASSPTTGTNTEAFF.

This chain uses TRBV11-1 with TRBJ1-1; D is unclear. Germline assignment: CDR1 SGHAT and CDR2 FQDESV (reference sequence). The V end lost 1 base, the J end lost 2 bases, and 14 bases lay between the germline ends. This CDR3 spans 16 amino acids. CDR3 amino acids: CASSLVVGEGNTEAFF. The DNA of the CDR3 is TGTGCCAGCAGCTTAGTGGTGGGAGAGGGTAACACTGAAGCTTTCTTT.

This chain joins TRBV7-2 and TRBJ1-2; D unclear. CDR3 size: 13 residues. V dropped 5 bases and J dropped 3 bases, with 10 bases sitting between them. The germline gives CDR1 SGHTA, CDR2 FQGNSA. CDR3: CASSHPVDYGYTF. The CDR3 region has the DNA TGTGCCAGCAGCCACCCGGTAGACTATGGCTACACCTTC.

The chain employs TRBV4-3 and TRBJ2-1, with 10 bases matching TRBD2. Germline lookup yields CDR1 LGHNA and CDR2 YSLEER. The CDR3 has 18 residues. The V and J ends lost 3 bases and 5 bases, in that order; junction bases with no gene match: 13. The CDR3 loop reads CASSQDRGRLAGDNEQFF. As DNA, the CDR3 is TGCGCCAGCAGCCAGGACCGGGGTCGGCTAGCGGGGGACAATGAGCAGTTCTTC.

Only a few counts were recorded for this clonotype. The germline gene is not matched at one end of the junction; a read error may be the cause. V and J are TRBV6-2 or TRBV6-3 and TRBJ2-4, with 10 bases aligning to TRBD1. Per the germline V gene, CDR1 is MNHEY and CDR2 is SVGEGT. The CDR3 spans 17 residues. The CDR3 region is CASRYFSGQGSKNIQYF. CDR3 sequence (DNA): TGTGCCAGCAGATACTTCTCGGGACAGGGGAGCAAAAACATTCAGTACTTC.

There are many counts of this clonotype. The chain recombines TRBV29-1 with TRBJ2-7, with D maybe TRBD2 (6 bases). Per germline, CDR1 SQVTM and CDR2 ANQGSEA. The CDR3 runs 13 residues. Trimming took 2 bases from V and 0 from J, leaving 8 bases between them. CDR3 amino acids: CSVEIADSYEQYF. CDR3 nucleotide sequence: TGCAGCGTTGAAATAGCGGACTCCTACGAGCAGTACTTC.

The chain carries TRBV5-1 and TRBJ2-1; D is unclear. Trimming took 4 bases from V and 9 from J, leaving 11 bases between them. The CDR3 spans 12 residues. The germline V gene has CDR1 SGHRS and CDR2 YFSETQ. DNA of the CDR3: TGCGCCAGCAGCCTCCGAAATAGTGAGCAGTTCTTC. It encodes CASSLRNSEQFF.